This T cell receptor beta chain was sequenced during a study of vaccination effects on CD4 cells after COVID-19. Profiling relied on immunoSEQ multiplex PCR, and the TCRdb table lists in-frame clones only, not all of them. The sample shows approximately 58,000 clones, 65% to 80% of them seen only once. Study outcomes and limitations: Within healthy vaccinees, only 1 of 255 vaccine-induced clones displayed cross-reactivity with common cold coronaviruses. Both infection-induced and vaccine-induced clones contracted markedly at late post-vaccination timepoints.

Germline V gene lookup returns CDR1 WNHNN and CDR2 SYGVQD (reference sequence). The CDR3 is 15 amino acids. V lost 2 bases to trimming and J lost 3 bases, with 13 bases between them. With regard to this clone: Its antigen is as yet unknown.

With more than nine days of culture completed, CD4+ T cells were isolated. The V gene is TRBV10-1, the J gene TRBJ2-5; D perhaps matches TRBD1 (5 bases). The clonotype was recovered from a human donor who received a COVID-19 vaccine. The input for sequencing was CD4+ T cells from PBMCs cultured without peptide, taken before COVID-19 vaccination. The CDR3, as DNA: TGCGCCAGCAGTGAGAGGGGTAGCCCTAAAGAGACCCAGTACTTC. This translates into CASSERGSPKETQYF.